This entry lists 14 T cell receptor beta chains sequenced from one sample in a study of T cells in tumors and immune-related adverse events. Measured with immunoSEQ multiplex PCR; TCRdb has only the in-frame clones, and not every one. The data hold roughly 10,000 clones, with 80% to 95% observed a single time. The sequenced sample was lymph node tissue, obtained from a patient treated with anti-PD-1 therapy. The receptors here all came from a female donor with metastatic renal cell carcinoma.

The chain has TRBV19 and TRBJ2-3; weak D call: TRBD2 (5 bases). V dropped 4 bases and J dropped 3 bases, with 5 bases sitting between them. Germline V gene data show CDR1 as LNHDA and CDR2 as SQIVND (reference sequence). The CDR3 is 12 amino acids. Here the CDR3 reads CASSRETDTQYF. CDR3 DNA: TGTGCCAGTAGTAGGGAGACAGATACGCAGTATTTT.

The chain links TRBV30 to TRBJ2-2; 9 bases match TRBD1. The CDR3 is 14 amino acids. J gave up 7 bases and V 1 base, and 4 bases lay outside the gene matches. CDR1 and CDR2 (germline): GTSNPN, SVGIG (reference sequence). This chain's CDR3 is CAWSADRGYGELFF. In DNA form, the CDR3 reads TGTGCCTGGAGTGCCGACAGGGGGTACGGGGAGCTGTTTTTT.

V is TRBV14 and J is TRBJ2-3; D unclear. Trimming left V 4 bases short and J 3 bases short, with 8 bases between. Germline CDR1 and CDR2: SGHDN and FVKESK. The CDR3 loop spans 13 amino acids. The CDR3 region has the DNA TGTGCCAGCAGCCCGCCAAATACAGATACGCAGTATTTT. Its translation: CASSPPNTDTQYF.

The chain is built from TRBV12-5 and TRBJ2-7, with 12 positions matching TRBD2. Losses at the gene ends were 1 base for V and 2 bases for J; bases not matched to a gene: 6. The CDR3 spans 17 residues. The germline gives CDR1 LGHNT, CDR2 FRNRAP. DNA for the CDR3: TGTGCTAGTGGTTTGGGAAGGACTAGCGGGGTCACCTACGAGCAGTACTTC. This encodes CASGLGRTSGVTYEQYF.

The chain uses TRBV14 and TRBJ2-7, with D possibly TRBD1 on 6 matching bases. CDR1 is SGHDN, CDR2 FVKESK, per germline. The CDR3 extends over 14 amino acids. Trimming left V 1 base short and J 2 bases short, with 9 bases between. CDR3 nucleotide sequence: TGTGCCAGCAGCCAAGTCAGGGGCCCCTACGAGCAGTACTTC. This codes for CASSQVRGPYEQYF.

This rearrangement joins TRBV19 to TRBJ2-5; no definite D call. Germline CDR1 reads LNHDA; CDR2 reads SQIVND (reference sequence). The germline V and J ends were trimmed by 6 bases and 5 bases, with 16 bases remaining between them. The CDR3 has 14 amino acids. DNA for the CDR3: TGTGCCAGTAGGGACCTGACCCGGGCGGAGACCCAGTACTTC. It encodes CASRDLTRAETQYF.

The chain joins TRBV11-2 to TRBJ2-7, with D tentatively TRBD2 (5 bases). Between the trimmed V and J ends, which lost 7 bases and 0 bases, there was a span of 16 bases. This CDR3 region has 15 residues. The germline V gene encodes CDR1 SGHAT and CDR2 FQNNGV. This CDR3 reads CASTASGIVSYEQYF. CDR3 nucleotides: TGTGCCAGCACCGCATCCGGGATCGTCTCCTACGAGCAGTACTTC.

This clone was seen a single time. The rearrangement uses TRBV27 and TRBJ1-3; D is unclear. The length of the CDR3 is 15 residues. CDR1 MNHEY and CDR2 SMNVEV come from the germline V gene (reference sequence). V lost 0 bases and J 0 bases, leaving 6 bases between the germline ends. CDR3 sequence (DNA): TGTGCCAGCAGTTTATCGTGGAGCTCTGGAAACACCATATATTTT. Its protein product is CASSLSWSSGNTIYF.

This sequence joins TRBV6-4 and TRBJ2-2; a possible D gene is TRBD2 (5 bases). Germline CDR1 and CDR2: MRHNA and SNTAGT. This CDR3 is 11 amino acids long. V lost 7 bases and J lost 8, with 8 bases in between. The CDR3 is CASIGNGELFF. The CDR3 coding sequence is TGTGCCAGCATCGGGAATGGGGAGCTGTTTTTT.

The chain uses TRBV5-1 and TRBJ1-5; 9 bases fit TRBD1. This CDR3 region has 14 residues. Germline V lookup: CDR1 SGHRS, CDR2 YFSETQ. The J segment lost 6 bases and the V segment lost 0 bases, leaving 1 base of the junction unmatched. DNA of the CDR3: TGCGCCAGCAGCTTGGGACAGGGGGGTCAGCCCCAGCATTTT. Translation gives CASSLGQGGQPQHF.

This sequence joins TRBV6-5 and TRBJ1-5; TRBD1 agrees at 8 bases. V dropped 7 bases and J dropped 5; count of bases not matched to a gene: 4. There are 13 residues in the CDR3. The germline CDR1 and CDR2 sequences are MNHEY and SVGAGI. The CDR3 coding sequence is TGTGCCAGCAAGACAGGGGAACATCAGCCCCAGCATTTT. Translated: CASKTGEHQPQHF.

This clone was detected once. The chain employs TRBV11-2 and TRBJ2-5; D is possibly TRBD2 (7 bases). Germline V gene sequence: CDR1 SGHAT, CDR2 FQNNGV. The CDR3 is made up of 16 amino acids. V was clipped by 3 bases and J by 4 bases, with 18 bases between them. CDR3 in amino acids: CASSFGAGVGGETQYF. The CDR3 DNA reads as TGTGCCAGCAGCTTCGGTGCGGGAGTAGGGGGAGAGACCCAGTACTTC.

The rearrangement links TRBV19 to TRBJ2-5; 7 bases line up with TRBD1. The CDR3 consists of 15 residues. Germline-derived CDR1 and CDR2 are LNHDA and SQIVND (reference sequence). V trimming: 3 bases; J trimming: 5 bases; junction bases outside the gene matches: 9. For the CDR3, the DNA is TGTGCCAGTAGTATCCAGGGACAGCGTGGGGAGACCCAGTACTTC. Its translation is CASSIQGQRGETQYF. The complete variable domain, with remaining parts taken from reference TRBV19 and TRBJ2-5, reads DGGITQSPKYLFRKEGQNVTLSCEQNLNHDAMYWYRQDPGQGLRLIYYSQIVNDFQKGDIAEGYSVSREKKESFPLTVTSAQKNPTAFYLCASSIQGQRGETQYFGPGTRLLVL.

The V and J genes are TRBV5-1 and TRBJ1-2; D is ambiguous. There are 14 residues in the CDR3. From germline, CDR1 is SGHRS and CDR2 YFSETQ. V shed 0 bases and J shed 1 base, with 7 bases lying between them. CDR3 nucleotides: TGCGCCAGCAGCTTGGGCGACGGTAACTATGGCTACACCTTC. Amino acids: CASSLGDGNYGYTF. The entire variable domain, with the rest obtained from reference TRBV5-1 and TRBJ1-2, is as follows: KAGVTQTPRYLIKTRGQQVTLSCSPISGHRSVSWYQQTPGQGLQFLFEYFSETQRNKGNFPGRFSGRQFSNSRSEMNVSTLELGDSALYLCASSLGDGNYGYTFGSGTRLTVV.